These 16 T cell receptor beta chains came from one sample sequenced in a study of T cell repertoires in cytomegalovirus infection. TCRdb analysed the reads with MiXCR anew, one entry per CDR3 protein. The sample includes approximately 500,000 distinct CDR3 sequences, 15% to 20% of them seen just once. The source material was CD8+ T cells from PBMCs. Receptors originate from a human donor in good health (CMV status not recorded). Some clones in this sample may be carry-over from other donors' samples.

The chain carries TRBV5-5 and TRBJ1-5; D gene unclear. Deletions cut 3 bases from V and 0 bases from J, with 10 bases between. Germline V gives CDR1 SGHKS, CDR2 YYEKEE (reference sequence). CDR3 length equals 15 residues. In DNA form, the CDR3 reads TGTGCCAGCAGCTCCTTAGGGTATAGCAATCAGCCCCAGCATTTT. Its translation: CASSSLGYSNQPQHF.

With respect to this clonotype: The final CDR3 position lacks the conserved phenylalanine or tryptophan, pointing to a likely read error. The J gene is TRBJ2-6, the V gene TRBV7-6; TRBD2 agrees at 8 bases. V dropped 4 bases and J dropped 0; count of bases not matched to a gene: 11. This CDR3 has 19 amino acids. CDR1 is SGHVS and CDR2 is FNYEAQ in the germline V gene. In nucleotides, the CDR3 is TGTGCCAGCAGCTCCTCGGGGGGGGGTCCCATCTCTGGGGCCAACGTCCTGACTTTA. Its protein product is CASSSSGGGPISGANVLTL.

The CDR3 DNA reads TGCGCCAGCAGCCAAGAACTGGCACGCTCCTACGAGCAGTACTTC. This encodes CASSQELARSYEQYF. V usage is TRBV4-1 and J usage is TRBJ2-7, with D unresolved. CDR1 MGHRA and CDR2 YSYEKL come from the germline V gene. The CDR3 is 15 residues long. Deletions cut 0 bases from V and 0 bases from J, with 9 bases between.

The CDR3 sequence: CASSLSDRGLVNGYTF. The CDR3 DNA follows: TGCGCCAGCAGCTTATCGGACAGGGGTCTAGTCAATGGCTACACCTTC. This chain connects TRBV5-1 to TRBJ1-2; 9 bases line up with TRBD1. CDR1 and CDR2 from the germline V gene are SGHRS and YFSETQ. The J segment lost 6 bases and the V segment lost 2 bases, leaving 11 bases of the junction unmatched. The CDR3 is made up of 16 amino acids.

This clonotype was counted at least ten times. The chain employs TRBV10-3 and TRBJ1-3; tentative D call: TRBD1 (5 bases). From germline, CDR1 is ENHRY and CDR2 SYGVKD. This CDR3 comprises 13 residues. Trimming cost V 11 bases and J 0 bases, with 11 bases left between them. The CDR3 DNA sequence: TGTGCCGCGATGGACACCTCTGGAAACACCATATATTTT. It is translated as CAAMDTSGNTIYF.

This clonotype was recorded many times. The genes are TRBV7-9 and TRBJ2-1; 11 bases are shared with TRBD1. Germline V gene data show CDR1 as SEHNR and CDR2 as FQNEAQ (reference sequence). Unmatched junction bases numbered 2, after V lost 6 bases and J lost 4 bases. The CDR3 covers 14 residues. This CDR3 is CASSWDRGYNEQFF. The DNA of the CDR3 is TGTGCCAGCAGTTGGGACAGGGGGTACAATGAGCAGTTCTTC.

Regarding this clonotype: The junction and the germline gene differ at one end; a read error may be behind it. The chain recombines TRBV7-2 with TRBJ1-1; D not certain. The germline CDR1 and CDR2 sequences are SGHTA and FQGNSA. The CDR3 sequence is 14 residues long. The CDR3 sequence is CASSLAPGETEAFF. DNA of the CDR3: TGTGCAAGCAGCTTAGCGCCAGGCGAAACTGAAGCTTTCTTT.

This clonotype has just a few counts. The chain carries TRBV28 and TRBJ1-2, with D possibly being TRBD1 (6 bases). Germline V gene lookup returns CDR1 MDHEN and CDR2 SYDVKM. CDR3 length equals 15 residues. The V gene lost 6 bases and the J gene lost 0 bases, with 14 bases spanning the gap. CDR3 in amino acids: CASRYDRSANYGYTF. CDR3 in DNA: TGTGCCAGCAGATACGACAGGTCAGCTAACTATGGCTACACCTTC.

This clonotype was recorded many times. The rearrangement joins TRBV2 to TRBJ2-3, with 10 positions matching TRBD2. Germline V gives CDR1 SNHLY, CDR2 FYNNEI. The length of the CDR3 is 15 residues. V was clipped by 6 bases and J by 4 bases; unmatched bases: 7. This chain's CDR3 is CASRVAGGSADTQYF. In DNA, the CDR3 is TGTGCCAGCAGGGTAGCGGGAGGATCTGCAGATACGCAGTATTTT. Full variable domain (remainder filled in from reference TRBV2 and TRBJ2-3): EPEVTQTPSHQVTQMGQEVILRCVPISNHLYFYWYRQILGQKVEFLVSFYNNEISEKSEIFDDQFSVERPDGSNFTLKIRSTKLEDSAMYFCASRVAGGSADTQYFGPGTRLTVL.

This clonotype was observed a handful of times. The chain employs TRBV5-4 and TRBJ2-1; D is possibly TRBD2 (5 bases). V lost 4 bases and J 4 bases, leaving 15 bases between the germline ends. This CDR3 region has 15 residues. Germline V CDR1 and CDR2: SGHNT, YYREEE (reference sequence). The CDR3 DNA reads TGTGCCAGCAGCCCGCCAGACGGGGTTTACAATGAGCAGTTCTTC. Amino acids: CASSPPDGVYNEQFF.

CDR3 protein: CASSKRGGHEQYF. The CDR3 region has the DNA TGTGCCAGCAGTAAGAGGGGGGGGCATGAGCAGTACTTC. The V call is TRBV2, the J call TRBJ2-7, with D possibly matching TRBD2 (7 bases). Looked up from germline, CDR1 is SNHLY and CDR2 is FYNNEI. The CDR3 length is 13 residues. Trimming stripped 5 bases from V and 7 bases from J, with 15 bases between.

This clonotype was seen ten or more times. The chain joins TRBV12-3 or TRBV12-4 to TRBJ2-3; D perhaps matches TRBD2 (6 bases). V dropped 5 bases and J dropped 2 bases, with 14 bases sitting between them. The CDR3 is made up of 15 amino acids. Here the CDR3 reads CASSTTRDFTDTQYF. CDR3 bases: TGTGCCAGCAGTACCACCCGGGACTTCACAGATACGCAGTATTTT.

The chain uses TRBV7-9 and TRBJ2-1; 8 bases fit TRBD1. Trimming removed 3 bases from V and 4 bases from J; junction bases left unmatched: 5. Germline V lookup: CDR1 SEHNR, CDR2 FQNEAQ (reference sequence). The CDR3 is 15 amino acids. Here the CDR3 DNA reads TGTGCCAGCAGCTTCAGGGGGCTCGGGTACAATGAGCAGTTCTTC. The encoded protein is CASSFRGLGYNEQFF.

The genes are TRBV9 and TRBJ1-2, with D uncertain. Trimming left V 1 base short and J 2 bases short, with 6 bases between. Germline V CDR1 and CDR2: SGDLS, YYNGEE. This CDR3 has 13 residues. CDR3 coding DNA: TGTGCCAGCAGCGTAAACAGCAACTATGGCTACACCTTC. Translated, it gives CASSVNSNYGYTF.

This clonotype was detected once. A much larger clone is a single base away; this may be a read error. The chain links TRBV7-3 to TRBJ1-6; 7 bases are a match to TRBD1. The CDR3 sequence is 15 residues long. Germline values: CDR1 SGHTA, CDR2 FQGTGA. Written as DNA, the CDR3 is TGTGCCAGCAGCTTAAGGGCAGGGGGAAGATCACCCCACCACTTT. Translated, it gives CASSLRAGGRSPHHF.

This clonotype was observed a few times. The CDR3 protein is CSARDRGGMPYEQYF. The CDR3 nucleotides read TGCAGTGCTAGAGATCGCGGGGGAATGCCCTACGAGCAGTACTTC. The chain joins TRBV20-1 to TRBJ2-7; 7 positions match TRBD2. V was pared by 0 bases and J by 2 bases, with 7 bases of the junction left unmatched. This CDR3 comprises 15 residues. Germline-derived CDR1 and CDR2 are DFQATT and SNEGSKA (reference sequence).